The following is a TCR beta chain sequence with its context. The CDR3 contains 14 residues. Germline V CDR1 and CDR2: SGHAT, FQNNGV. V gave up 5 bases and J gave up 8 bases, with 13 bases separating them. The data were taken from a study of blood T cell repertoires in COVID-19. About the research overall: Acute and convalescent COVID-19 specimens originated in the United States, Italy and Spain. Sample material is recorded as cDNA or gDNA derived from T cells, B-cell-depleted T cells, or PBMCs.

The assay was immunoSEQ multiplex PCR, and TCRdb's table has in-frame clones only and misses some. The repertoire has 200,000 to 250,000 clones, around nine tenths of them found once; the top ten carry roughly 3%. The material sequenced was peripheral blood. The chain carries TRBV11-2 and TRBJ1-6; the D gene is possibly TRBD1 (5 bases). This clonotype was sampled from a man in his fifties or sixties with acute or convalescent COVID-19. The CDR3 DNA reads as TGTGCCAGCAGCCTCCGGGGGGGGGATTCACCCCTCCACTTT. It encodes CASSLRGGDSPLHF.